Presented here are 27 T cell receptor beta chains from one specimen sequenced in a study of blood T cells in healthy people across ages. Sample-barcoded 5' priming and a J-beta primer mix drove a second PCR of 7 to 11 cycles. MiXCR, run by TCRdb on the 5' RACE reads, gives a single entry per CDR3 protein. Of more than 1.4 million distinct CDR3 sequences in the sample, roughly 45% were seen once. Sample: blood. The receptor source for this set is a woman aged 18-29 years in good health.

This clonotype appeared a few times. V is TRBV7-3 and J is TRBJ1-1, with D unclear. The germline V gene encodes CDR1 SGHTA and CDR2 FQGTGA. The V end lost 3 bases, the J end lost 0 bases, and 8 bases lay between the germline ends. The length of the CDR3 is 14 residues. CDR3 region: CASSFSSLNTEAFF. DNA for the CDR3: TGTGCCAGCAGCTTTAGCAGCTTGAACACTGAAGCTTTCTTT.

This sequence joins TRBV20-1 and TRBJ1-5, with D possibly TRBD1 on 5 matching bases. V lost 3 bases, J lost 6 bases, and 15 bases lay in between. Germline CDR1 DFQATT, CDR2 SNEGSKA (reference sequence). This CDR3 region has 14 residues. CDR3 DNA: TGCAGTGCTAGGGGAGGGAACGGGGGTCAGCCCCAGCATTTT. It is translated as CSARGGNGGQPQHF.

The gene calls are TRBV7-3 and TRBJ2-7; 10 positions match TRBD2. Germline trimming cut 1 base from V and 0 bases from J; bases unmatched to any gene: 12. Germline CDR1 is SGHTA and CDR2 is FQGTGA. CDR3 length equals 19 residues. Written as DNA, the CDR3 is TGTGCCAGCAGCTTAAAGTTAGCGGGGGGACCCCACTACTCCTACGAGCAGTACTTC. Encoded protein: CASSLKLAGGPHYSYEQYF. Filled out from reference TRBV7-3 and TRBJ2-7, the complete variable domain reads GAGVSQTPSNKVTEKGKYVELRCDPISGHTALYWYRQSLGQGPEFLIYFQGTGAADDSGLPNDRFFAVRPEGSVSTLKIQRTERGDSAVYLCASSLKLAGGPHYSYEQYFGPGTRLTVT.

This clonotype came up a few times. The rearrangement uses TRBV12-3 or TRBV12-4 and TRBJ2-1; 7 nucleotides line up with TRBD2. The CDR3 totals 14 residues. Unmatched junction bases numbered 7, after V lost 7 bases and J lost 4 bases. The CDR3 sequence is CASNGRELYNEQFF. DNA for the CDR3: TGTGCCAGCAATGGGCGGGAGCTATACAATGAGCAGTTCTTC.

This chain joins TRBV24-1 and TRBJ2-7; 7 nucleotides match TRBD2. This CDR3 is built from 14 residues. CDR1 is KGHDR, CDR2 SFDVKD, per germline. J lost 6 bases, V lost 4 bases, and 8 bases had no gene match. The CDR3 DNA follows: TGTGCCACCAGTGAGGCGTCAGGGAGGGGCGAGCAGTACTTC. Its translation: CATSEASGRGEQYF.

The rearrangement joins TRBV5-5 to TRBJ2-1; D unresolved. The CDR3 is 14 amino acids. The germline V gene encodes CDR1 SGHKS and CDR2 YYEKEE (reference sequence). Trimming cost V 2 bases and J 4 bases, with 10 bases left between them. For the CDR3, the DNA is TGTGCCAGCAGCTTAAAAGGGCTTTACAATGAGCAGTTCTTC. Amino acids: CASSLKGLYNEQFF.

The V gene is TRBV21-1, the J gene TRBJ1-3; TRBD1, the D gene given by the table, was not confirmed from the DNA. TRBV21-1 is noted as a pseudogene. This CDR3 comprises 16 residues. CDR3 in DNA: TGTGCCAGCAGCGCAGGACAGGGTCCACCTGGAAACACCATATATTTT. Translated: CASSAGQGPPGNTIYF.

The chain links TRBV7-8 to TRBJ2-1; perhaps TRBD2 as D (6 bases). Trimming left V 6 bases short and J 5 bases short, with 20 bases between. CDR3 length: 16 amino acids. Germline CDR1 SGHVS, CDR2 FQNEAQ. CDR3 amino acids: CASSQEGLRLNNEQFF. CDR3 coding DNA: TGTGCCAGCAGTCAGGAGGGGCTCCGCTTAAACAATGAGCAGTTCTTC.

This clonotype was seen a few times. J is TRBJ1-4 and V is TRBV5-1; tentative D call: TRBD1 (6 bases). The CDR3 has 15 residues. V dropped 4 bases and J dropped 8 bases, with 18 bases sitting between them. Germline assignment: CDR1 SGHRS and CDR2 YFSETQ. Here the CDR3 reads CASSPSVGAREKLFF. For the CDR3, the DNA is TGCGCCAGCAGCCCCTCGGTGGGGGCGCGCGAAAAACTGTTTTTT. Filled out from reference TRBV5-1 and TRBJ1-4, the complete variable domain reads KAGVTQTPRYLIKTRGQQVTLSCSPISGHRSVSWYQQTPGQGLQFLFEYFSETQRNKGNFPGRFSGRQFSNSRSEMNVSTLELGDSALYLCASSPSVGAREKLFFGSGTQLSVL.

The V gene is TRBV6-5, the J gene TRBJ2-1, with D perhaps TRBD2 (6 bases). The germline V and J ends were trimmed by 5 bases and 10 bases, with 21 bases remaining between them. The CDR3 runs 15 residues. Germline CDR1 and CDR2: MNHEY and SVGAGI. CDR3 loop: CASSPGRGPSNEQFF. CDR3 DNA sequence: TGTGCCAGCAGTCCCGGGAGAGGCCCTTCCAACGAGCAGTTCTTC.

The chain joins TRBV29-1 to TRBJ2-7; the D call may be TRBD1 or TRBD2 (5 bases each). This CDR3 is built from 14 residues. The germline V gene encodes CDR1 SQVTM and CDR2 ANQGSEA. V lost 3 bases, J lost 2 bases, and 14 bases lay in between. The CDR3 DNA is TGCAGCGTTGAGTCCCCGGGACCAACCTACGAGCAGTACTTC. It encodes CSVESPGPTYEQYF.

The chain joins TRBV12-3 or TRBV12-4 to TRBJ1-5; D is ambiguous. The CDR3 has 12 amino acids. With 1 base removed from V and 10 bases from J, the gap between germline ends came to 8 bases. The CDR3 protein is CASSLVLNPQHF. In nucleotides, the CDR3 is TGTGCCAGCAGTTTAGTGCTGAATCCCCAGCATTTT.

This clonotype was picked up a small number of times. V and J are TRBV5-6 and TRBJ2-5; a possible D gene is TRBD2 (6 bases). Germline values: CDR1 SGHDT, CDR2 YYEEEE. V was trimmed by 3 bases and J by 2 bases, leaving 14 bases between them. The CDR3 sequence is 15 residues long. The CDR3 bases are TGTGCCAGCAGCTCCCCGCTAGCGTTTCAAGAGACCCAGTACTTC. It encodes CASSSPLAFQETQYF.

The chain recombines TRBV12-3 or TRBV12-4 with TRBJ2-4, with D tentatively TRBD2 (7 bases). The DNA end lines up better with TRBJ2-7; the J call may be wrong. This CDR3 spans 15 amino acids. CDR3 residues: CASRPGSRGGYEQYF. In DNA, the CDR3 is TGTGCCAGCAGACCCGGCAGCAGGGGAGGGTACGAGCAGTACTTC.

V usage is TRBV20-1 and J usage is TRBJ2-6; unclear D gene. The germline V gene encodes CDR1 DFQATT and CDR2 SNEGSKA (reference sequence). The CDR3 runs 14 residues. Between the trimmed V and J ends, which lost 3 bases and 0 bases, there was a span of 6 bases. CDR3 DNA sequence: TGCAGTGCTAGGGAGCCCTCTGGGGCCAACGTCCTGACTTTC. It is translated as CSAREPSGANVLTF.

The rearrangement uses TRBV30 and TRBJ2-1; 9 bases match TRBD2. Germline CDR1 is GTSNPN and CDR2 is SVGIG (reference sequence). V shed 4 bases, J shed 0 bases, and the junction held 4 bases outside the gene matches. The CDR3 sequence is 15 residues long. The chain's CDR3 is CAWTGLASSYNEQFF. The CDR3 region has the DNA TGTGCCTGGACCGGACTAGCGAGCTCCTACAATGAGCAGTTCTTC. Complete variable domain (other parts from reference TRBV30 and TRBJ2-1): SQTIHQWPATLVQPVGSPLSLECTVEGTSNPNLYWYRQAAGRGLQLLFYSVGIGQISSEVPQNLSASRPQDRQFILSSKKLLLSDSGFYLCAWTGLASSYNEQFFGPGTRLTVL.

This clonotype has just a few counts. The chain combines TRBV4-1 with TRBJ2-3; a possible D gene is TRBD1 (5 bases). Germline CDR1 reads MGHRA; CDR2 reads YSYEKL. The CDR3 extends over 14 amino acids. Trimming took 4 bases from V and 6 from J, leaving 14 bases between them. The DNA of the CDR3 is TGCGCCAGCAGCCTTGGGGCGGCGCGGGATACGCAGTATTTT. It is translated as CASSLGAARDTQYF.

This chain uses TRBV3-1 with TRBJ2-5, with 11 bases identical to TRBD2. The germline CDR1 and CDR2 sequences are LGHDT and YNNKEL (reference sequence). Trimming at V came to 0 bases and at J to 6 bases, leaving 6 bases not matched to a gene. CDR3 length: 16 amino acids. The CDR3 DNA reads TGTGCCAGCAGCCAAGATGCTACTAGCGGGAGAAAGACCCAGTACTTC. Translating it yields CASSQDATSGRKTQYF.

This clonotype was found a few times. V is TRBV6-2 or TRBV6-3 and J is TRBJ2-1; 7 positions match TRBD2. Germline values: CDR1 MNHEY, CDR2 SVGEGT. The CDR3 runs to 19 residues. After removal of 5 bases from V and 0 bases from J, the junction contained 16 bases not matched to a gene. As DNA, the CDR3 is TGTGCCAGCAGTGGGCCGGATAGCGGGTCCCTCTCCTCCTACAATGAGCAGTTCTTC. This translates into CASSGPDSGSLSSYNEQFF.

In its sample, this clonotype was seen a few times. V and J are TRBV20-1 and TRBJ2-3; D remains ambiguous. Per germline, CDR1 DFQATT and CDR2 SNEGSKA (reference sequence). The germline V and J ends were trimmed by 5 bases and 5 bases, with 8 bases remaining between them. The CDR3 has 11 amino acids. The CDR3 here is CSAYRVDTQYF. CDR3 in DNA: TGCAGTGCTTATAGAGTAGATACGCAGTATTTT.

In this sample, this clonotype turned up once. One end of the junction fails to match germline, which may point to a read error. The CDR3, as DNA: TGTGCCATCAGTGAGTGGGAGGACCCGTCCTACAATGAGCGGTTCTTC. Amino acids: CAISEWEDPSYNERFF. V usage is TRBV10-3 and J usage is TRBJ2-1; a weak D match, TRBD2 (6 bases). This CDR3 comprises 16 residues. In germline, CDR1 is ENHRY, CDR2 SYGVKD.

The J gene is TRBJ2-7, the V gene TRBV5-1; the D gene is possibly TRBD2 (6 bases). This CDR3 region has 16 residues. Trimming shortened V by 6 bases and J by 0 bases, and 19 bases separated the two germline ends. Germline CDR1 reads SGHRS; CDR2 reads YFSETQ. CDR3: CASNPGLDYSSYEQYF. The CDR3 DNA reads TGCGCCAGCAACCCAGGGCTGGACTACAGCTCCTACGAGCAGTACTTC.

About this clonotype: At one end the junction does not follow the germline gene, possibly because of a read error. The chain couples TRBV20-1 to TRBJ1-6; weak D call: TRBD1 (6 bases). The CDR3 runs to 14 residues. CDR1 and CDR2 (germline): DFQATT, SNEGSKA (reference sequence). In DNA, the CDR3 is TGCAGTGTTAGAGCGGGACAATATAATTCACCCCTCCACTTT. Protein sequence: CSVRAGQYNSPLHF.

This clonotype was counted ten times or more. The chain is built from TRBV25-1 and TRBJ2-1; 12 nucleotides match TRBD2. The CDR3 spans 19 residues. V lost 5 bases to trimming and J lost 2 bases; unmatched junction nucleotides: 13. Germline-derived CDR1 and CDR2 are MGHDK and SYGVNS. CDR3 residues: CASSLRTSGANGAYNEQFF. The CDR3 region has the DNA TGTGCCAGCAGTCTGAGGACTAGCGGGGCTAATGGCGCCTACAATGAGCAGTTCTTC.

This chain joins TRBV6-5 and TRBJ2-1; D unclear. The J call may be incorrect, as the DNA end agrees better with TRBJ2-7. The germline V gene encodes CDR1 MNHEY and CDR2 SVGAGI. This CDR3 region has 15 residues. The CDR3 DNA follows: TGTGCCAGCAGGGTTGCGGTAGAAGCCTACAATGAGCAGTACTTC. Protein sequence: CASRVAVEAYNEQYF.

This clonotype appeared once. The rearrangement uses TRBV20-1 and TRBJ1-1; D is unclear. The CDR3 totals 8 residues. V shed 5 bases and J shed 11 bases, with 6 bases lying between them. Germline CDR1 DFQATT, CDR2 SNEGSKA (reference sequence). The CDR3 reads CSAGGAFF. The CDR3 DNA reads TGCAGTGCTGGCGGGGCTTTCTTT.

The chain couples TRBV12-3 or TRBV12-4 to TRBJ2-5; no definite D call. Near its end, the DNA agrees better with TRBJ2-7, so the J call may be wrong. There are 13 residues in the CDR3. The CDR3 spells CASSAGTPLEQYF. CDR3 sequence (DNA): TGTGCCAGCAGCGCCGGTACACCTCTCGAGCAGTACTTC.